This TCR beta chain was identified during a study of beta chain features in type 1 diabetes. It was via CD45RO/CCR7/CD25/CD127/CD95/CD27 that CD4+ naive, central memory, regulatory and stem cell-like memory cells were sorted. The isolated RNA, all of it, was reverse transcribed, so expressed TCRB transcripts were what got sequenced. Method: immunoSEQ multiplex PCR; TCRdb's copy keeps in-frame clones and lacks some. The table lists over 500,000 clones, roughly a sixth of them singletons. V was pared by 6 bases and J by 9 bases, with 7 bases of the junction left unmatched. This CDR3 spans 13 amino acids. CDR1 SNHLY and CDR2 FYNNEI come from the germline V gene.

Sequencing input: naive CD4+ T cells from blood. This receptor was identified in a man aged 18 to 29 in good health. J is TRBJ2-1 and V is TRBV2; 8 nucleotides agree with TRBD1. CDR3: CASSVQGAGEQFF. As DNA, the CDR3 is TGTGCCAGCAGCGTGCAGGGGGCGGGTGAGCAGTTCTTC. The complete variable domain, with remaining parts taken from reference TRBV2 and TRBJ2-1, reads EPEVTQTPSHQVTQMGQEVILRCVPISNHLYFYWYRQILGQKVEFLVSFYNNEISEKSEIFDDQFSVERPDGSNFTLKIRSTKLEDSAMYFCASSVQGAGEQFFGPGTRLTVL.